The present T cell receptor (beta chain) was sequenced within a study of technical replicates of blood from a handful of donors. V shed 7 bases and J shed 3 bases, with 18 bases lying between them. The CDR3 consists of 15 residues. Germline V lookup: CDR1 MNHEY, CDR2 SMNVEV (reference sequence). Only in-frame clones appear in the TCRdb table, and some are missing; sequencing was by immunoSEQ multiplex PCR. Counted here are 95,000 to 100,000 clones, approximately 94% occurring once; the ten biggest clones make up about 0.23%. The sequenced material came from T cells isolated from PBMCs. The source is a human donor in good health. This chain joins TRBV27 and TRBJ1-1; possibly TRBD1 for D (6 bases). CDR3 coding DNA: TGTGCCAGCACTAAATTACGGGGGGCCTACACTGAAGCTTTCTTT. Its protein is CASTKLRGAYTEAFF.